These 29 T cell receptor beta chains originate from one sample sequenced in a study of CD8 T cells in Susac syndrome. The RNA, about 0.5 to 1 ug, was put through reverse transcription using random hexamers. TCRdb re-called the immunoSEQ multiplex PCR reads through MiXCR, storing one row per CDR3 protein. The sample records more than 110,000 distinct CDR3 sequences, around 94% being singletons. Sequencing was carried out using CD8+ T cells from PBMCs. The receptors originated from a human donor in good health.

V is TRBV5-6 and J is TRBJ2-7; TRBD2 matches 7 bases. The CDR3 is made up of 14 amino acids. Germline lookup yields CDR1 SGHDT and CDR2 YYEEEE. With 0 bases clipped from V and 5 bases from J, the junction kept 5 bases outside the gene matches. The CDR3 DNA reads TGTGCCAGCAGCTTGGGGGGAGGGGTTCACGAGCAGTACTTC. This sequence encodes CASSLGGGVHEQYF.

This clonotype was detected once. The rearrangement links TRBV6-5 to TRBJ2-7, with unresolved D. The germline V gene encodes CDR1 MNHEY and CDR2 SVGAGI. The CDR3 totals 10 residues. V was cut by 2 bases and J by 6 bases, with 2 bases left in between. The CDR3: CASSYPEQYF. The CDR3 DNA sequence: TGTGCCAGCAGTTACCCCGAGCAGTACTTC.

This chain connects TRBV6-6 to TRBJ2-3, with D unclear. This CDR3 has 15 amino acids. The V and J ends lost 3 bases and 2 bases respectively, with 12 bases between them. CDR1 is MNHNY and CDR2 is SVGAGI in the germline V gene (reference sequence). The CDR3 protein is CASSYHYRNTDTQYF. DNA for the CDR3: TGTGCCAGCAGTTATCACTATCGGAACACAGATACGCAGTATTTT.

The V call is TRBV27, the J call TRBJ2-2; D uncertain. Looked up from germline, CDR1 is MNHEY and CDR2 is SMNVEV (reference sequence). The length of the CDR3 is 13 residues. With 6 bases removed from V and 0 bases from J, the gap between germline ends came to 5 bases. Here the CDR3 DNA reads TGTGCCAGCAGCAATGCGAACACCGGGGAGCTGTTTTTT. This gives the protein CASSNANTGELFF.

For the CDR3, the DNA is TGTGCCAGCAGCTTTTCCCTAGCGGGAGTAGGGACCGGGGAGCTGTTTTTT. This codes for CASSFSLAGVGTGELFF. The J gene is TRBJ2-2, the V gene TRBV5-6; 10 positions agree with TRBD2. V was pared by 2 bases and J by 5 bases, with 9 bases of the junction left unmatched. The CDR3 is 17 residues long. The V gene's germline CDR1 is SGHDT and CDR2 YYEEEE.

This clonotype appeared a single time. This chain joins TRBV28 and TRBJ2-5; 8 bases line up with TRBD2. Germline values: CDR1 MDHEN, CDR2 SYDVKM. The CDR3 contains 15 residues. V was clipped by 3 bases and J by 5 bases; unmatched bases: 8. The CDR3 region is CASSFRRGGLETQYF. The CDR3 DNA reads as TGTGCCAGCAGTTTCCGACGGGGGGGGTTGGAGACCCAGTACTTC.

The rearrangement joins TRBV3-1 to TRBJ2-7; D might be TRBD1 or TRBD2, each matching 5 bases. This CDR3 is 14 amino acids long. Per germline, CDR1 LGHDT and CDR2 YNNKEL (reference sequence). Trimming shortened V by 0 bases and J by 7 bases, and 13 bases separated the two germline ends. The CDR3 sequence: CASSQEGRIYEQYF. CDR3 in DNA: TGTGCCAGCAGCCAAGAGGGACGAATCTATGAGCAGTACTTC.

The rearrangement links TRBV27 to TRBJ2-1; no firm D call. The CDR3 is 11 amino acids. V lost 3 bases to trimming and J lost 9 bases, with 6 bases between them. Germline values: CDR1 MNHEY, CDR2 SMNVEV (reference sequence). CDR3 in DNA: TGTGCCAGCAGTTTTTCGGGTGAGCAGTTCTTC. This sequence encodes CASSFSGEQFF.

V is TRBV13 and J is TRBJ2-1; D ambiguous. Trimming pared 2 bases from V and 0 bases from J, leaving 14 bases between. From germline, CDR1 is PRHDT and CDR2 FYEKMQ (reference sequence). The CDR3 runs 17 residues. DNA for the CDR3: TGTGCCAGCAGCTTAATGTTGGAATTCATCTCCTACAATGAGCAGTTCTTC. Protein sequence: CASSLMLEFISYNEQFF.

The chain's CDR3 is CAWRRESLTDTQYF. In DNA form, the CDR3 reads TGTGCCTGGAGGCGGGAGTCCTTAACAGATACGCAGTATTTT. This sequence joins TRBV30 and TRBJ2-3; 7 nucleotides line up with TRBD2. The length of the CDR3 is 14 residues. V lost 3 bases and J lost 3; bases outside the gene matches: 6. Germline V gene data show CDR1 as GTSNPN and CDR2 as SVGIG (reference sequence).

V usage is TRBV6-5 and J usage is TRBJ2-5; D is undetermined. This CDR3 spans 14 amino acids. Germline V gene data show CDR1 as MNHEY and CDR2 as SVGAGI. Trimming removed 2 bases at V and 5 bases at J, with 12 bases between. CDR3 sequence: CASSYGAEGETQYF. The CDR3 DNA sequence: TGTGCCAGCAGTTACGGAGCCGAAGGGGAGACCCAGTACTTC.

The chain employs TRBV4-3 and TRBJ2-5; D gene uncertain. The V end was cut by 0 bases, the J end by 2 bases, with 19 bases between. The CDR3 length is 18 residues. Germline V gives CDR1 LGHNA, CDR2 YSLEER. CDR3 coding DNA: TGCGCCAGCAGCCAAGAACCGGTTAGAGAAGGGCTACAAGAGACCCAGTACTTC. It specifies CASSQEPVREGLQETQYF.

The rearrangement links TRBV11-1 to TRBJ2-7; no firm D call. CDR1 SGHAT and CDR2 FQDESV come from the germline V gene (reference sequence). The CDR3 consists of 13 residues. V was cut by 6 bases and J by 5 bases, with 14 bases left in between. Here the CDR3 DNA reads TGTGCCAGCAGACGGATGGCAGACGACGAGCAGTACTTC. This sequence encodes CASRRMADDEQYF.

The gene calls are TRBV7-2 and TRBJ2-3, with D perhaps TRBD2 (6 bases). CDR1 is SGHTA and CDR2 is FQGNSA in the germline V gene. CDR3 length: 17 residues. Trimming stripped 1 base from V and 3 bases from J, with 17 bases between. The CDR3 nucleotides read TGTGCCAGCAGCTTAGGATTCGGGGGAGAGTTGACAGATACGCAGTATTTT. Its translation: CASSLGFGGELTDTQYF.

This chain uses TRBV28 with TRBJ2-3, with 15 nucleotides matching TRBD2. Germline CDR1 reads MDHEN; CDR2 reads SYDVKM. The CDR3 consists of 18 residues. V lost 3 bases, J lost 1 base, and 5 bases stayed unmatched. The CDR3, as DNA: TGTGCCAGCAGTTTTGGACTAGCGGGAGGGTCGGGCACAGATACGCAGTATTTT. It yields the protein CASSFGLAGGSGTDTQYF.

This clonotype occurred once. The chain employs TRBV5-6 and TRBJ2-1; D is ambiguous. Germline V gives CDR1 SGHDT, CDR2 YYEEEE. V was shortened by 4 bases and J by 8 bases, with 13 bases between the two germline ends. This CDR3 has 13 amino acids. The CDR3 DNA is TGTGCCAGCAGCCCTTACAGATTCCATGAGCAGTTCTTC. Translated: CASSPYRFHEQFF.

This rearrangement joins TRBV7-3 to TRBJ2-1; 7 bases are a match to TRBD2. V trimming: 5 bases; J trimming: 12 bases; junction bases outside the gene matches: 13. This CDR3 contains 14 residues. From germline, CDR1 is SGHTA and CDR2 FQGTGA. DNA of the CDR3: TGTGCCAGCAGCCCCACCCTCGGACTAGAGGGGCAGTTCTTC. Protein: CASSPTLGLEGQFF. Supplemented by reference TRBV7-3 and TRBJ2-1, the full variable domain reads GAGVSQTPSNKVTEKGKYVELRCDPISGHTALYWYRQSLGQGPEFLIYFQGTGAADDSGLPNDRFFAVRPEGSVSTLKIQRTERGDSAVYLCASSPTLGLEGQFFGPGTRLTVL.

This chain uses TRBV30 with TRBJ2-1, with 8 bases lining up with TRBD1. The length of the CDR3 is 13 residues. Trimming at V came to 3 bases and at J to 8 bases, leaving 6 bases not matched to a gene. Germline V gene sequence: CDR1 GTSNPN, CDR2 SVGIG (reference sequence). The CDR3 region is CAWRQTGVDEQFF. CDR3 nucleotide sequence: TGTGCCTGGAGGCAGACAGGGGTCGATGAGCAGTTCTTC.

This sequence joins TRBV24-1 and TRBJ2-1, with D uncertain. The CDR3 is 13 amino acids. Germline CDR1 is KGHDR and CDR2 is SFDVKD. Between the trimmed V and J ends, which lost 0 bases and 6 bases, there was a span of 5 bases. In nucleotides, the CDR3 is TGTGCCACCAGTGATTTGGTTACCAATGAGCAGTTCTTC. Protein sequence: CATSDLVTNEQFF.

The genes are TRBV13 and TRBJ2-5; TRBD1 is a possible D gene (5 bases). Germline V gene sequence: CDR1 PRHDT, CDR2 FYEKMQ (reference sequence). CDR3 length equals 14 residues. V shed 1 base and J shed 4 bases, with 10 bases lying between them. CDR3 sequence reads: CASSLEGAAETQYF. The CDR3 DNA reads TGTGCCAGCAGCTTAGAAGGGGCGGCAGAGACCCAGTACTTC. Based on the CDR3 plus reference TRBV13 and TRBJ2-5, the full variable domain is AAGVIQSPRHLIKEKRETATLKCYPIPRHDTVYWYQQGPGQDPQFLISFYEKMQSDKGSIPDRFSAQQFSDYHSELNMSSLELGDSALYFCASSLEGAAETQYFGPGTRLLVL.

The rearrangement joins TRBV14 to TRBJ2-1; 9 bases match TRBD2. The V and J ends lost 5 bases and 6 bases, in that order; junction bases with no gene match: 11. Per the germline V gene, CDR1 is SGHDN and CDR2 is FVKESK. The CDR3 spans 16 residues. CDR3 sequence: CASSSSLAGPFNEQFF. CDR3 bases: TGTGCCAGCAGCTCGAGCCTAGCGGGGCCCTTCAATGAGCAGTTCTTC.

This rearrangement joins TRBV7-2 to TRBJ2-2; tentative D call: TRBD1 (5 bases). V was shortened by 4 bases and J by 2 bases, with 20 bases between the two germline ends. Germline V gene sequence: CDR1 SGHTA, CDR2 FQGNSA. The CDR3 spans 18 residues. CDR3 in amino acids: CASSSPEYHGANTGELFF. The CDR3 region has the DNA TGTGCCAGCAGCTCTCCCGAGTACCATGGGGCAAACACCGGGGAGCTGTTTTTT.

The chain couples TRBV20-1 to TRBJ2-1, with a weak D call TRBD1 (5 bases). The CDR3 covers 14 residues. Germline V gene data show CDR1 as DFQATT and CDR2 as SNEGSKA (reference sequence). V was clipped by 3 bases and J by 0 bases, with 9 bases between them. The CDR3 loop reads CSASWQGSYNEQFF. The CDR3 DNA reads TGCAGTGCTAGTTGGCAGGGCTCCTACAATGAGCAGTTCTTC.

CDR3 amino acids: CASSVVGLASHEQYF. The CDR3 DNA sequence: TGTGCCAGCAGCGTAGTCGGACTAGCTTCTCACGAGCAGTACTTC. V and J are TRBV9 and TRBJ2-7; the match to TRBD2 covers 8 bases. Germline CDR1 is SGDLS and CDR2 is YYNGEE. V shed 0 bases, J shed 5 bases, and the junction held 7 bases outside the gene matches. The CDR3 sequence is 15 residues long.

The chain recombines TRBV28 with TRBJ2-2, with 9 bases lining up with TRBD1. CDR1 MDHEN and CDR2 SYDVKM come from the germline V gene. CDR3 size: 14 residues. V lost 8 bases to trimming and J lost 3 bases; unmatched junction nucleotides: 4. The CDR3 DNA sequence: TGTGCCAGCCGGTGGACAGGGGACACCGGGGAGCTGTTTTTT. Its translation: CASRWTGDTGELFF.

The rearrangement uses TRBV29-1 and TRBJ2-3; TRBD1 agrees at 12 bases. J was trimmed by 5 bases and V by 7 bases; bases with no gene match: 13. The germline V gene encodes CDR1 SQVTM and CDR2 ANQGSEA. The CDR3 is 16 amino acids. In nucleotides, the CDR3 is TGCAGCGGCATATACCGGGACAGGGGGCTCTTAGATACGCAGTATTTT. Amino acids: CSGIYRDRGLLDTQYF.

The chain joins TRBV7-9 to TRBJ2-5; TRBD1 aligns across 9 bases. Trimming cost V 5 bases and J 3 bases; bases outside gene matches: 4. The CDR3 spans 14 residues. Germline V CDR1 and CDR2: SEHNR, FQNEAQ (reference sequence). This CDR3 reads CASSAGQGKETQYF. DNA of the CDR3: TGTGCCAGCAGCGCGGGACAGGGTAAAGAGACCCAGTACTTC.

This clonotype is a singleton in its sample. DNA of the CDR3: TGTGCCAGCAGTCAGACCGGAGAGACCCAGTACTTC. Translated: CASSQTGETQYF. The J gene is TRBJ2-5, the V gene TRBV7-9; D is unresolved. Germline CDR1 SEHNR, CDR2 FQNEAQ (reference sequence). Trimming cost V 6 bases and J 4 bases, with 9 bases left between them. This CDR3 contains 12 residues.

This chain joins TRBV27 and TRBJ2-3; 7 nucleotides line up with TRBD2. This CDR3 has 15 amino acids. Germline CDR1 and CDR2: MNHEY and SMNVEV (reference sequence). With 7 bases clipped from V and 1 base from J, the junction kept 8 bases outside the gene matches. Written as DNA, the CDR3 is TGTGCCAGCAAGAGAAAGCGGGGAGGCACAGATACGCAGTATTTT. It is translated as CASKRKRGGTDTQYF.